Following are 6 T cell receptor beta chains from one sample sequenced in a study of T-cell memory formation after mild COVID-19. TCRdb redid the calling of the 5' RACE reads with MiXCR, one entry per CDR3 protein. The table includes 340,000 or so distinct CDR3 sequences, 10% to 15% detected once. The sample consisted of PBMCs or a T cell subset sorted from them (not recorded which). The receptors here all came from a man aged 18 to 30 who had mild COVID-19 (a few samples of this study predate the infection). Cell type and time point are not known.

This clonotype was detected only a few times. V and J are TRBV12-3 or TRBV12-4 and TRBJ2-4; D gene uncertain. Deletions cut 6 bases from V and 8 bases from J, with 14 bases between. The CDR3 has 13 residues. The CDR3 region has the DNA TGTGCCAGCAGCCTGTCCGGGTCGGACATTCAGTACTTC. It translates to CASSLSGSDIQYF.

The V gene is TRBV6-2 or TRBV6-3, the J gene TRBJ1-1, with D possibly matching TRBD1 (5 bases). V was cut by 10 bases and J by 6 bases, with 21 bases left in between. This CDR3 has 14 amino acids. Germline CDR1 and CDR2: MNHEY and SVGEGT. CDR3 sequence: CAIRAPDLTAEAFF. DNA for the CDR3: TGTGCCATCCGGGCCCCGGATCTGACAGCTGAAGCTTTCTTT.

The CDR3 sequence is CASSPPVRRKTDTQYF. The CDR3 nucleotides are TGTGCCAGCTCACCACCAGTGCGGAGGAAGACAGATACGCAGTATTTT. The chain has TRBV18 and TRBJ2-3; D is possibly TRBD2 (5 bases). The V gene lost 0 bases and the J gene lost 3 bases, with 13 bases spanning the gap. The CDR3 totals 16 residues. Germline CDR1 reads KGHSH; CDR2 reads LQKENI.

This clonotype was recorded a few times. The chain couples TRBV14 to TRBJ2-3, with unresolved D. The CDR3 consists of 13 residues. V lost 2 bases, J lost 7 bases, and 10 bases lay in between. CDR1 SGHDN and CDR2 FVKESK come from the germline V gene. The CDR3 bases are TGTGCCAGCAGCCAACTCGTCTTGAATACGCAGTATTTT. This sequence encodes CASSQLVLNTQYF. Complete variable domain (other parts from reference TRBV14 and TRBJ2-3): EAGVTQFPSHSVIEKGQTVTLRCDPISGHDNLYWYRRVMGKEIKFLLHFVKESKQDESGMPNNRFLAERTGGTYSTLKVQPAELEDSGVYFCASSQLVLNTQYFGPGTRLTVL.

V usage is TRBV12-3 or TRBV12-4 and J usage is TRBJ2-3; 8 nucleotides match TRBD2. V lost 8 bases to trimming and J lost 3 bases; unmatched junction nucleotides: 7. The CDR3 sequence is 14 residues long. The CDR3 DNA follows: TGTGCCAGCCACGGGGGGGGGTGGACAGATACGCAGTATTTT. Residues: CASHGGGWTDTQYF.

There are a few counts of this clonotype. The chain employs TRBV20-1 and TRBJ2-5, with a possible D match to TRBD1 (6 bases). The V end was cut by 3 bases, the J end by 5 bases, with 19 bases between. This CDR3 region has 15 residues. Looked up from germline, CDR1 is DFQATT and CDR2 is SNEGSKA (reference sequence). The CDR3 DNA reads as TGCAGTGCTAGCTCCGACAGGTCTATCCGGGAGACCCAGTACTTC. Amino acids: CSASSDRSIRETQYF.